A single sample is the source of the 31 T cell receptor beta chains below, sequenced in a study of blood T cell repertoires in COVID-19. Method: immunoSEQ multiplex PCR; TCRdb's copy keeps in-frame clones and lacks some. Here the sample spans approximately 360,000 clones, around 87% being singletons. The sample was peripheral blood. These receptors were collected from a man younger than 35 with active or convalescent COVID-19.

The chain combines TRBV9 with TRBJ1-5; D call uncertain. V gave up 4 bases and J gave up 2 bases, with 10 bases separating them. Germline CDR1 reads SGDLS; CDR2 reads YYNGEE. This CDR3 comprises 14 residues. Written as DNA, the CDR3 is TGTGCCAGCAGCCCCCTTCCGGGCAATCAGCCCCAGCATTTT. It encodes CASSPLPGNQPQHF.

The chain links TRBV18 to TRBJ2-1, with D tentatively TRBD2 (5 bases). Between the trimmed V and J ends, which lost 3 bases and 9 bases, there was a span of 18 bases. Per the germline V gene, CDR1 is KGHSH and CDR2 is LQKENI. The CDR3 extends over 15 amino acids. This CDR3 is CASSPDDTGMVEQFF. In nucleotides, the CDR3 is TGTGCCAGCTCACCGGATGACACCGGGATGGTTGAGCAGTTCTTC. Supplemented by reference TRBV18 and TRBJ2-1, the full variable domain reads NAGVMQNPRHLVRRRGQEARLRCSPMKGHSHVYWYRQLPEEGLKFMVYLQKENIIDESGMPKERFSAEFPKEGPSILRIQQVVRGDSAAYFCASSPDDTGMVEQFFGPGTRLTVL.

The chain employs TRBV28 and TRBJ1-1; possible D gene TRBD1, 5 bases. Trimming took 5 bases from V and 6 from J, leaving 13 bases between them. The CDR3 sequence is 13 residues long. Germline V gene data show CDR1 as MDHEN and CDR2 as SYDVKM. CDR3 protein: CASSLTAIAEAFF. Written as DNA, the CDR3 is TGTGCCAGCAGTCTGACAGCGATCGCTGAAGCTTTCTTT.

The genes are TRBV28 and TRBJ2-7; 9 bases match TRBD2. The CDR3 spans 14 residues. The germline V gene encodes CDR1 MDHEN and CDR2 SYDVKM. The ends lost 7 bases at V and 2 bases at J; junction bases unmatched: 6. The CDR3 DNA follows: TGTGCCAGCACCGCTAGCGGGAAGACCTACGAGCAGTACTTC. Protein: CASTASGKTYEQYF.

A remark on this clone: A junction end diverges from the germline sequence, so it may reflect a read error. The chain is built from TRBV7-7 and TRBJ2-2; possibly TRBD1 for D (6 bases). CDR3 length equals 14 residues. CDR1 and CDR2 (germline): SSHAT, FNYEAQ (reference sequence). CDR3 residues: CASRTTGNTGELFF. In nucleotides, the CDR3 is TGTGCTAGCAGGACGACAGGGAACACCGGGGAGCTGTTTTTT.

The V call is TRBV6-5, the J call TRBJ1-2, with D possibly being TRBD1 (5 bases). Trimming took 2 bases from V and 4 from J, leaving 8 bases between them. In germline, CDR1 is MNHEY, CDR2 SVGAGI. The CDR3 spans 13 residues. The CDR3 DNA follows: TGTGCCAGCAGTTACCAGGGCACCTATGGCTACACCTTC. This gives the protein CASSYQGTYGYTF.

The chain has TRBV5-1 and TRBJ1-3; perhaps TRBD1 as D (6 bases). From germline, CDR1 is SGHRS and CDR2 YFSETQ. This CDR3 is 17 amino acids long. V shed 0 bases and J shed 1 base, with 14 bases lying between them. The CDR3 spells CASSLAGGTYSGNTIYF. The CDR3 nucleotides are TGCGCCAGCAGCTTGGCGGGGGGCACTTATTCTGGAAACACCATATATTTT.

This clone was found a few times. The CDR3 DNA is TGTGCCAGCTCCCGACAGGACTCGGAAATGGGTGGCTACACCTTC. Its protein product is CASSRQDSEMGGYTF. The chain combines TRBV18 with TRBJ1-2; TRBD1 is a possible D gene (6 bases). V gave up 6 bases and J gave up 7 bases, with 21 bases separating them. This CDR3 comprises 15 residues. Germline CDR1 is KGHSH and CDR2 is LQKENI.

The rearrangement joins TRBV5-5 to TRBJ1-1; D call uncertain. The CDR3 is 14 amino acids. Germline V gene lookup returns CDR1 SGHKS and CDR2 YYEKEE (reference sequence). The V end lost 0 bases, the J end lost 7 bases, and 13 bases lay between the germline ends. CDR3 in DNA: TGTGCCAGCAGCTTGGGCGGGAATCAGGTTGAAGCTTTCTTT. Amino acids: CASSLGGNQVEAFF.

The rearrangement uses TRBV27 and TRBJ2-7; 8 bases are a match to TRBD2. The CDR3 runs 14 residues. Germline V gene lookup returns CDR1 MNHEY and CDR2 SMNVEV (reference sequence). With 4 bases clipped from V and 3 bases from J, the junction kept 5 bases outside the gene matches. The CDR3 bases are TGTGCCAGCAGTTCCAGGACTAGCCTCTACGAGCAGTACTTC. It codes for CASSSRTSLYEQYF.

The J gene is TRBJ1-2, the V gene TRBV4-1, with TRBD1 matching 7 bases. This CDR3 region has 18 residues. V dropped 1 base and J dropped 5; count of bases not matched to a gene: 16. CDR1 is MGHRA and CDR2 is YSYEKL in the germline V gene. Written as DNA, the CDR3 is TGCGCCAGCAGCCAAGGCGGGACAGCCGCTACTCTAACATATGGCTACACCTTC. This codes for CASSQGGTAATLTYGYTF.

This chain links TRBV6-5 with TRBJ1-4, with 7 bases fitting TRBD1. The CDR3 is 14 amino acids. Trimming at V came to 6 bases and at J to 8 bases, leaving 9 bases not matched to a gene. Germline-derived CDR1 and CDR2 are MNHEY and SVGAGI. The CDR3 DNA is TGTGCCAGCAGCCCCGACAGGGATGGAGAAAAACTGTTTTTT. Its translation is CASSPDRDGEKLFF.

This chain uses TRBV15 with TRBJ2-5; D uncertain. This CDR3 comprises 14 residues. The germline gives CDR1 LNHNV, CDR2 YYDKDF (reference sequence). Deletions cut 4 bases from V and 5 bases from J, with 14 bases between. The CDR3 DNA reads TGTGCCACCAGCACTCAAGTGGTCGGGGAGACCCAGTACTTC. Its protein is CATSTQVVGETQYF.

The chain joins TRBV21-1 to TRBJ1-6; the DNA was not compared with TRBD1, the D call given in the table. TRBV21-1 is a pseudogene segment. This CDR3 contains 18 residues. In DNA form, the CDR3 reads TGTGCCAGCAGCAAAGAGGGTTGGGACACCAGAATCAATTCACCCCTCCACTTT. As protein: CASSKEGWDTRINSPLHF.

This sequence joins TRBV27 and TRBJ2-7; 7 nucleotides align to TRBD1. Germline CDR1 reads MNHEY; CDR2 reads SMNVEV (reference sequence). The trim removed 5 bases at V and 4 bases at J, leaving 2 bases unmatched. The length of the CDR3 is 12 residues. The CDR3 reads CASSPQGYEQYF. The CDR3, as DNA: TGTGCCAGCAGTCCACAGGGGTACGAGCAGTACTTC.

The chain has TRBV19 and TRBJ2-1, with 12 positions matching TRBD2. Germline values: CDR1 LNHDA, CDR2 SQIVND (reference sequence). V dropped 7 bases and J dropped 8; count of bases not matched to a gene: 9. This CDR3 region has 15 residues. Here the CDR3 reads CASTRTSGNSDEQFF. The CDR3 nucleotides read TGTGCCAGTACCAGGACTAGCGGGAATAGTGATGAGCAGTTCTTC.

This chain uses TRBV11-2 with TRBJ2-7; tentatively, D is TRBD2 (6 bases). The germline V gene encodes CDR1 SGHAT and CDR2 FQNNGV. This CDR3 contains 15 residues. Trimming shortened V by 1 base and J by 2 bases, and 12 bases separated the two germline ends. The CDR3 DNA reads TGTGCCAGCAGCTTAGTTGGCCCGGGGGCCTACGAGCAGTACTTC. Protein product: CASSLVGPGAYEQYF.

J is TRBJ1-4 and V is TRBV3-1 (or the pseudogene TRBV3-2); D gene unclear. Germline V gene lookup returns CDR1 LGHDT and CDR2 YNNKEL (reference sequence). The CDR3 is 13 residues long. V lost 2 bases and J lost 8, with 9 bases in between. CDR3 sequence (DNA): TGTGCCAGCAGCCAATCACAGTTAGAAAAACTGTTTTTT. This gives the protein CASSQSQLEKLFF.

This sequence joins TRBV19 and TRBJ2-5; 10 bases agree with TRBD2. The length of the CDR3 is 14 residues. Germline values: CDR1 LNHDA, CDR2 SQIVND (reference sequence). V shed 4 bases, J shed 5 bases, and the junction held 4 bases outside the gene matches. This CDR3 is CASSNLAGEETQYF. The CDR3 region has the DNA TGTGCCAGTAGTAACCTAGCGGGAGAGGAGACCCAGTACTTC.

This sequence joins TRBV6-5 and TRBJ1-2; D might be TRBD1 (6 bases). V lost 6 bases, J lost 13 bases, and 15 bases lay in between. There are 11 residues in the CDR3. Germline values: CDR1 MNHEY, CDR2 SVGAGI. CDR3 sequence (DNA): TGTGCCAGCAGCCTTCGAACAGGGTTCACCTTC. Its protein product is CASSLRTGFTF.

In this sample, this clone turned up once. V is TRBV5-1 and J is TRBJ2-7; D call uncertain. Germline lookup yields CDR1 SGHRS and CDR2 YFSETQ. The CDR3 consists of 15 residues. V shed 4 bases and J shed 3 bases, with 17 bases lying between them. This CDR3 reads CASSPPQVRVYEQYF. In DNA form, the CDR3 reads TGCGCCAGCAGCCCCCCTCAGGTTAGAGTCTACGAGCAGTACTTC.

V usage is TRBV5-5 and J usage is TRBJ2-3; 7 nucleotides align to TRBD2. V lost 0 bases to trimming and J lost 6 bases; unmatched junction nucleotides: 4. The CDR3 spans 14 residues. Germline CDR1 reads SGHKS; CDR2 reads YYEKEE (reference sequence). The chain's CDR3 is CASSLGGGQDTQYF. CDR3 coding DNA: TGTGCCAGCAGCTTGGGGGGAGGGCAGGATACGCAGTATTTT.

This clone was recorded once. The V and J genes are TRBV19 and TRBJ2-1; D unclear. This CDR3 spans 16 amino acids. The germline V and J ends were trimmed by 5 bases and 0 bases, with 14 bases remaining between them. Germline values: CDR1 LNHDA, CDR2 SQIVND (reference sequence). In DNA, the CDR3 is TGTGCCAGTAGTGAGAGTGCCCGGAGCTCCTACAATGAGCAGTTCTTC. This translates into CASSESARSSYNEQFF.

The genes are TRBV3-1 (or the pseudogene TRBV3-2) and TRBJ2-1; a weak D match, TRBD2 (5 bases). Germline assignment: CDR1 LGHDT and CDR2 YNNKEL (reference sequence). The ends were cut back, 3 bases at V and 9 bases at J, with 18 bases in the middle. The CDR3 spans 15 residues. The CDR3 DNA is TGTGCCAGCAGCCAGGGAGAGGGTCCAGCGAGTGAGCAGTTCTTC. Amino acid sequence: CASSQGEGPASEQFF.

The chain links TRBV18 to TRBJ1-2, with 8 bases matching TRBD1. The germline CDR1 and CDR2 sequences are KGHSH and LQKENI. V gave up 5 bases and J gave up 4 bases; unmatched junction bases: 6. This CDR3 is 14 amino acids long. In nucleotides, the CDR3 is TGTGCCAGCTCAGGTCGGGACAGGATCTATGGCTACACCTTC. Translated: CASSGRDRIYGYTF.

The chain joins TRBV5-1 to TRBJ2-7; 8 bases agree with TRBD1. This CDR3 is built from 16 residues. The V gene end was trimmed by 2 bases and the J gene end by 3 bases; junction bases not matched to a gene: 10. Germline CDR1 SGHRS, CDR2 YFSETQ. The CDR3: CASSLHDRGFRYEQYF. The CDR3 DNA reads TGCGCCAGCAGCTTACACGACAGGGGATTTCGCTACGAGCAGTACTTC.

The V gene is TRBV4-2, the J gene TRBJ1-1; perhaps TRBD1 as D (6 bases). CDR3 length equals 14 residues. V was pared by 4 bases and J by 4 bases, with 13 bases between. Per germline, CDR1 LGHNA and CDR2 YNFKEQ. CDR3 nucleotides: TGTGCCAGCAGCCCGCCCAGGGGAAGCACTGAAGCTTTCTTT. It yields the protein CASSPPRGSTEAFF.

With respect to this clone: The identical CDR3 is also encoded by other nucleotide sequences in the sample. The genes are TRBV7-9 and TRBJ2-2; unclear D gene. The CDR3 extends over 14 amino acids. Per the germline V gene, CDR1 is SEHNR and CDR2 is FQNEAQ (reference sequence). Trimming took off 1 base at V and 5 bases at J, with 8 bases between the two ends. The CDR3 DNA reads TGTGCCAGCAGCTTAGAACTATTAACCGGGGAGCTGTTTTTT. It encodes CASSLELLTGELFF. The entire variable domain, with the rest obtained from reference TRBV7-9 and TRBJ2-2, is as follows: DTGVSQNPRHKITKRGQNVTFRCDPISEHNRLYWYRQTLGQGPEFLTYFQNEAQLEKSRLLSDRFSAERPKGSFSTLEIQRTEQGDSAMYLCASSLELLTGELFFGEGSRLTVL.

The table lists this clone with a few counts. The gene calls are TRBV28 and TRBJ1-5, with D perhaps matching TRBD1 (5 bases). The V end was cut by 2 bases, the J end by 2 bases, with 7 bases between. Per germline, CDR1 MDHEN and CDR2 SYDVKM. The CDR3 has 14 amino acids. The CDR3, as DNA: TGTGCCAGCAGTTTAACGGGGGGCAATCAGCCCCAGCATTTT. Translation: CASSLTGGNQPQHF.

The chain is built from TRBV30 and TRBJ2-3; D is perhaps TRBD1 (6 bases). V was shortened by 7 bases and J by 10 bases, with 27 bases between the two germline ends. The CDR3 runs to 15 residues. Germline CDR1 GTSNPN, CDR2 SVGIG (reference sequence). DNA of the CDR3: TGTGCCTCTGGACCGGGCGGCGGACAGATAGACGCGCAGTATTTT. Translating gives CASGPGGGQIDAQYF.

The genes are TRBV15 and TRBJ2-1, with TRBD1 matching over 9 bases. V lost 0 bases and J lost 7; bases outside the gene matches: 10. CDR1 is LNHNV, CDR2 YYDKDF, per germline (reference sequence). This CDR3 comprises 17 residues. The CDR3 DNA reads as TGTGCCACCAGCAGAGATTCAACCCGGACAGGGGATAATGAGCAGTTCTTC. Protein sequence: CATSRDSTRTGDNEQFF.